The 27 T cell receptor beta chains in this list originate from one sample, sequenced in a study of blood T cell repertoires in COVID-19. Sequencing used immunoSEQ multiplex PCR; TCRdb keeps in-frame clones, though not all of them. The sample lists 380,000 or so clones, approximately 86% seen once, with under 8.5% in the top ten. The material sequenced was peripheral blood. Receptors were obtained from a woman aged 60-75 years with COVID-19, enrolled during active disease.

The rearrangement links TRBV5-4 to TRBJ1-4; D is perhaps TRBD1 (5 bases). CDR1 and CDR2 from the germline V gene are SGHNT and YYREEE (reference sequence). This CDR3 has 15 residues. Trimming shortened V by 4 bases and J by 8 bases, and 18 bases separated the two germline ends. CDR3 residues: CASSATGSLGEKLFF. The DNA of the CDR3 is TGTGCCAGCAGCGCAACAGGATCATTGGGAGAAAAACTGTTTTTT.

The CDR3 DNA sequence: TGTGCCTGGAGTACAGGTTTTGGAAACACCATATATTTT. This translates into CAWSTGFGNTIYF. The chain has TRBV30 and TRBJ1-3; tentative D call: TRBD1 (5 bases). Germline-derived CDR1 and CDR2 are GTSNPN and SVGIG (reference sequence). V was trimmed by 2 bases and J by 3 bases, leaving 8 bases between them. The CDR3 totals 13 residues.

This rearrangement joins TRBV27 to TRBJ2-7, with 9 nucleotides matching TRBD1. CDR1 and CDR2 (germline): MNHEY, SMNVEV (reference sequence). This CDR3 has 15 residues. V dropped 4 bases and J dropped 5; count of bases not matched to a gene: 9. CDR3: CASSSPGQGIDEQYF. The DNA of the CDR3 is TGTGCCAGCAGTTCTCCGGGACAGGGTATTGACGAGCAGTACTTC.

The chain combines TRBV4-1 with TRBJ1-2, with a tentative D call TRBD1 (6 bases). CDR3 length: 15 amino acids. The V gene's germline CDR1 is MGHRA and CDR2 YSYEKL. V lost 0 bases and J lost 6, with 14 bases in between. The CDR3, as DNA: TGCGCCAGCAGCCAAGATAAGAACAGGGCAGATGGCTACACCTTC. Its translation: CASSQDKNRADGYTF.

This clone was recorded once. This chain joins TRBV6-5 and TRBJ1-5; TRBD1 is a possible D gene (6 bases). From germline, CDR1 is MNHEY and CDR2 SVGAGI. Trimming removed 6 bases from V and 6 bases from J, with 12 bases in between. The CDR3 totals 13 residues. The CDR3 DNA is TGTGCCAGCAGACCTACAGGGATTCAGCCCCAGCATTTT. It specifies CASRPTGIQPQHF.

The chain combines TRBV19 with TRBJ1-5, with 7 bases identical to TRBD1. This CDR3 spans 13 amino acids. Germline V gene sequence: CDR1 LNHDA, CDR2 SQIVND (reference sequence). V shed 4 bases, J shed 6 bases, and the junction held 3 bases outside the gene matches. The CDR3 DNA sequence: TGTGCCAGTAGTAGACAGGGCCCTCAGCCCCAGCATTTT. Encoded protein: CASSRQGPQPQHF.

This clone was detected only once. The CDR3 sequence: CASSLPGVRYSNQPQHF. The DNA of the CDR3 is TGCGCCAGCAGCTTGCCGGGGGTTCGCTATAGCAATCAGCCCCAGCATTTT. The V call is TRBV5-1, the J call TRBJ1-5; tentatively, D is TRBD1 (5 bases). Per the germline V gene, CDR1 is SGHRS and CDR2 is YFSETQ. Trimming pared 1 base from V and 0 bases from J, leaving 14 bases between. This CDR3 region has 17 residues.

The chain employs TRBV27 and TRBJ2-1; tentatively, D is TRBD2 (5 bases). The V gene lost 6 bases and the J gene lost 2 bases, with 11 bases spanning the gap. The CDR3 has 14 residues. Germline loops: CDR1 MNHEY, CDR2 SMNVEV (reference sequence). CDR3 residues: CASRPLATYNEQFF. Written as DNA, the CDR3 is TGTGCCAGCAGGCCTCTAGCCACCTACAATGAGCAGTTCTTC.

The CDR3, as DNA: TGTGCCAGCAGCCCGGGGGGGCTTAAAGCTTTCTTT. The encoded protein is CASSPGGLKAFF. The genes are TRBV7-9 and TRBJ1-1; the D gene is possibly TRBD1 (6 bases). Trimming pared 5 bases from V and 9 bases from J, leaving 13 bases between. Germline CDR1 SEHNR, CDR2 FQNEAQ (reference sequence). This CDR3 comprises 12 residues.

This clone occurred once. V and J are TRBV13 and TRBJ2-2, with D possibly matching TRBD2 (7 bases). Germline V CDR1 and CDR2: PRHDT, FYEKMQ (reference sequence). The CDR3 runs to 17 residues. The ends were cut back, 5 bases at V and 1 base at J, with 17 bases in the middle. CDR3 sequence reads: CASSPPWGGQNTGELFF. The CDR3 region has the DNA TGTGCCAGCAGCCCCCCTTGGGGGGGGCAGAACACCGGGGAGCTGTTTTTT.

This clone appeared once. Here the CDR3 DNA reads TGTGCCAGCAGCTCTGGACAGATCCTAGCCAAAAACATTCAGTACTTC. Its protein is CASSSGQILAKNIQYF. The V call is TRBV7-2, the J call TRBJ2-4; a possible D gene is TRBD1 (6 bases). V dropped 4 bases and J dropped 0 bases, with 13 bases sitting between them. The V gene's germline CDR1 is SGHTA and CDR2 FQGNSA. CDR3 length: 16 amino acids. Full variable domain (missing parts from reference TRBV7-2 and TRBJ2-4): GAGVSQSPSNKVTEKGKDVELRCDPISGHTALYWYRQSLGQGLEFLIYFQGNSAPDKSGLPSDRFSAERTGGSVSTLTIQRTQQEDSAVYLCASSSGQILAKNIQYFGAGTRLSVL.

The V call is TRBV6-5, the J call TRBJ2-2; 9 nucleotides align to TRBD2. The germline CDR1 and CDR2 sequences are MNHEY and SVGAGI. V lost 11 bases to trimming and J lost 5 bases; unmatched junction nucleotides: 9. This CDR3 has 14 amino acids. The CDR3 protein is CAATSGWWTGELFF. CDR3 coding DNA: TGTGCCGCAACTAGCGGGTGGTGGACCGGGGAGCTGTTTTTT.

This CDR3 reads CARDPGLYNEQFF. CDR3 coding DNA: TGCGCCAGGGATCCGGGACTATACAATGAGCAGTTCTTC. V gene TRBV5-1 combines with J gene TRBJ2-1; 7 bases fit TRBD2. After removal of 8 bases from V and 4 bases from J, the junction contained 6 bases not matched to a gene. The CDR3 length is 13 residues. Germline assignment: CDR1 SGHRS and CDR2 YFSETQ.

This chain connects TRBV7-2 to TRBJ2-3; D unresolved. This CDR3 has 12 amino acids. The germline CDR1 and CDR2 sequences are SGHTA and FQGNSA. Trimming shortened V by 5 bases and J by 6 bases, and 9 bases separated the two germline ends. The CDR3, as DNA: TGTGCCAGCAGCCCCAGCGTGGATACGCAGTATTTT. Translating it yields CASSPSVDTQYF.

The chain carries TRBV9 and TRBJ2-5; 8 positions agree with TRBD1. CDR1 and CDR2 (germline): SGDLS, YYNGEE. With 4 bases clipped from V and 3 bases from J, the junction kept 5 bases outside the gene matches. The length of the CDR3 is 14 residues. Written as DNA, the CDR3 is TGTGCCAGCAGCCAGGGGGCACCGAAAGAGACCCAGTACTTC. The encoded protein is CASSQGAPKETQYF.

The gene calls are TRBV11-3 and TRBJ2-3; TRBD2 might be the D (5 bases). Trimming stripped 0 bases from V and 3 bases from J, with 10 bases between. CDR1 is SGHNT and CDR2 is YENEEA in the germline V gene. This CDR3 region has 15 residues. CDR3 region: CASSLDPSKTDTQYF. The CDR3 DNA reads TGTGCCAGCAGCTTAGATCCTAGCAAGACAGATACGCAGTATTTT.

CDR3: CASSWGDRGLDYGYTF. The CDR3 nucleotides read TGCGCCAGCAGCTGGGGGGACAGGGGTTTGGACTATGGCTACACCTTC. J is TRBJ1-2 and V is TRBV5-1, with TRBD1 identical over 10 bases. The V gene's germline CDR1 is SGHRS and CDR2 YFSETQ. CDR3 length equals 16 residues. The V and J ends lost 3 bases and 3 bases, in that order; junction bases with no gene match: 8.

CDR3 nucleotide sequence: TGTGCCAGCAGTAAGACTACGCAAGAGACCCAGTACTTC. Translation gives CASSKTTQETQYF. V and J are TRBV6-4 and TRBJ2-5; a possible D gene is TRBD2 (5 bases). The CDR3 spans 13 residues. CDR1 is MRHNA, CDR2 SNTAGT, per germline. V was trimmed by 5 bases and J by 2 bases, leaving 9 bases between them.

The chain has TRBV5-1 and TRBJ2-4; 7 bases align to TRBD1. Germline trimming cut 4 bases from V and 6 bases from J; bases unmatched to any gene: 10. Germline CDR1 SGHRS, CDR2 YFSETQ. The length of the CDR3 is 15 residues. CDR3 sequence: CASSGPDRVGNIQYF. The CDR3 coding sequence is TGCGCCAGCAGCGGACCCGACAGGGTCGGAAACATTCAGTACTTC.

The rearrangement joins TRBV19 to TRBJ1-5; 8 bases fit TRBD1. From germline, CDR1 is LNHDA and CDR2 SQIVND (reference sequence). Trimming took 6 bases from V and 1 from J; bases not matched to a gene: 8. The CDR3 is 16 residues long. This CDR3 reads CASSKGQVGSNQPQHF. As DNA, the CDR3 is TGTGCCAGTAGCAAGGGACAGGTCGGAAGCAATCAGCCCCAGCATTTT.

The chain recombines TRBV5-1 with TRBJ2-3, with TRBD2 identical over 15 bases. CDR3 size: 21 residues. Losses at the gene ends were 2 bases for V and 2 bases for J; bases not matched to a gene: 15. CDR1 SGHRS and CDR2 YFSETQ come from the germline V gene. The CDR3 sequence: CASSLRGPGTSGGTTTDTQYF. The CDR3 region has the DNA TGCGCCAGCAGCTTACGAGGACCTGGGACTAGCGGGGGGACCACCACAGATACGCAGTATTTT.

The chain uses TRBV7-9 and TRBJ2-1; 10 bases fit TRBD2. The CDR3 is 15 amino acids. The germline gives CDR1 SEHNR, CDR2 FQNEAQ (reference sequence). With V trimmed by 4 bases and J by 8 bases, 8 bases remained unmatched. The DNA of the CDR3 is TGTGCCAGCAGCTGGGAAGCGGGGGGGTTATATGAGCAGTTCTTC. Translated: CASSWEAGGLYEQFF. Drawing the rest from reference TRBV7-9 and TRBJ2-1, the complete variable domain is DTGVSQNPRHKITKRGQNVTFRCDPISEHNRLYWYRQTLGQGPEFLTYFQNEAQLEKSRLLSDRFSAERPKGSFSTLEIQRTEQGDSAMYLCASSWEAGGLYEQFFGPGTRLTVL.

The V gene is TRBV7-3, the J gene TRBJ2-1, with a weak D call TRBD2 (5 bases). Germline V lookup: CDR1 SGHTA, CDR2 FQGTGA. Trimming took off 5 bases at V and 4 bases at J, with 12 bases between the two ends. This CDR3 region has 14 residues. CDR3 nucleotide sequence: TGTGCCAGCAGCCCCCAGGACTTTTACAATGAGCAGTTCTTC. This encodes CASSPQDFYNEQFF.

The V and J genes are TRBV7-2 and TRBJ1-3; 7 bases are shared with TRBD1. There are 14 residues in the CDR3. Germline CDR1 is SGHTA and CDR2 is FQGNSA. The V and J ends lost 1 base and 8 bases, in that order; junction bases with no gene match: 5. The CDR3 loop is CASSLGGGLHTIYF. The DNA of the CDR3 is TGTGCCAGCAGCTTAGGAGGGGGCTTACACACCATATATTTT.

The J gene is TRBJ1-5, the V gene TRBV7-2; 7 bases are a match to TRBD1. V dropped 5 bases and J dropped 0; count of bases not matched to a gene: 13. This CDR3 spans 18 amino acids. Germline V CDR1 and CDR2: SGHTA, FQGNSA. The CDR3 reads CASSPQGTEAYSNQPQHF. The CDR3 DNA reads as TGTGCCAGCAGCCCACAGGGGACGGAAGCATATAGCAATCAGCCCCAGCATTTT.

The chain carries TRBV19 and TRBJ1-2; weak D call: TRBD1 (5 bases). Germline V gene data show CDR1 as LNHDA and CDR2 as SQIVND (reference sequence). The CDR3 spans 15 residues. Trimming left V 6 bases short and J 1 base short, with 15 bases between. The CDR3 is CASSPPRGVNYGYTF. CDR3 in DNA: TGTGCCAGTAGCCCTCCCCGGGGGGTTAACTATGGCTACACCTTC. Together with reference TRBV19 and TRBJ1-2, the CDR3 gives the full variable domain: DGGITQSPKYLFRKEGQNVTLSCEQNLNHDAMYWYRQDPGQGLRLIYYSQIVNDFQKGDIAEGYSVSREKKESFPLTVTSAQKNPTAFYLCASSPPRGVNYGYTFGSGTRLTVV.

This chain connects TRBV19 to TRBJ1-5; D gene unclear. V was clipped by 4 bases and J by 2 bases, with 12 bases between them. Germline loops: CDR1 LNHDA, CDR2 SQIVND (reference sequence). The CDR3 has 15 residues. In nucleotides, the CDR3 is TGTGCCAGTAGTAACATGCCTCGTGGCAATCAGCCCCAGCATTTT. It codes for CASSNMPRGNQPQHF.